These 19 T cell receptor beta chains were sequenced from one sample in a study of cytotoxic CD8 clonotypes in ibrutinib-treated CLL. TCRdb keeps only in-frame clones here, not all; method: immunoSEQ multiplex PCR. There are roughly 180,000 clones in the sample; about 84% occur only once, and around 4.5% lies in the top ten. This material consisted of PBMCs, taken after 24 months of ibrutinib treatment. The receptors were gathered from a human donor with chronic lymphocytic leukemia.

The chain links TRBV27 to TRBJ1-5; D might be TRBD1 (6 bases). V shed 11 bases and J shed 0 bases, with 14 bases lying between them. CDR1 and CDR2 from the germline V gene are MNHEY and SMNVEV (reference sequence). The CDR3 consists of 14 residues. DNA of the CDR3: TGTGCCCCTCCGAGGGGGTATAGCAATCAGCCCCAGCATTTT. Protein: CAPPRGYSNQPQHF.

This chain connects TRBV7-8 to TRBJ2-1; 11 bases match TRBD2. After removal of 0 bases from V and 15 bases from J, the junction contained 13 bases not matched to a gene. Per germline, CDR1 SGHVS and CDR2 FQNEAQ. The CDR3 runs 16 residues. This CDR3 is CASSLAGFGSGGEAFF. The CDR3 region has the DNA TGTGCCAGCAGCTTAGCGGGTTTTGGTAGCGGGGGGGAGGCGTTCTTC.

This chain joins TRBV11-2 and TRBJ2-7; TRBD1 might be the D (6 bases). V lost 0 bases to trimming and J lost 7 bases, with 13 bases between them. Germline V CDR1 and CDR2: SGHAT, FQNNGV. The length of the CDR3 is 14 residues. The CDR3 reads CASSLDRGLREQYF. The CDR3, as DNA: TGTGCCAGCAGCTTAGACAGGGGTTTGCGAGAGCAGTACTTC.

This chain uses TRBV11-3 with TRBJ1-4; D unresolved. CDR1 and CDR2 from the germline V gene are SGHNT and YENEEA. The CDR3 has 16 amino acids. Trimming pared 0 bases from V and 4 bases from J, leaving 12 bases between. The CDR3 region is CASSLDLEGNNEKLFF. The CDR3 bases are TGTGCCAGCAGCTTAGATCTGGAAGGGAATAATGAAAAACTGTTTTTT.

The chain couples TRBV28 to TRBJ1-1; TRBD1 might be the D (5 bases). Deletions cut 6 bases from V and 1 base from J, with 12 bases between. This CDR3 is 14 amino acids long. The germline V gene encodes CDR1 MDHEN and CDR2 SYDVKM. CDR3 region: CASSPLGENTEAFF. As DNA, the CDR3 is TGTGCCAGCAGCCCCTTGGGGGAGAACACTGAAGCTTTCTTT.

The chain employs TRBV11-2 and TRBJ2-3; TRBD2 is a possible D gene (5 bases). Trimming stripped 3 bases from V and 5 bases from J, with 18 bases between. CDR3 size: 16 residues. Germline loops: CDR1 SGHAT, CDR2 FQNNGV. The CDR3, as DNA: TGTGCCAGCAGCTTGGAGTTATCGGGTCGGGGAGATACGCAGTATTTT. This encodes CASSLELSGRGDTQYF. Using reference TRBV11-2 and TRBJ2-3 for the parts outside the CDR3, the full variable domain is EAGVAQSPRYKIIEKRQSVAFWCNPISGHATLYWYQQILGQGPKLLIQFQNNGVVDDSQLPKDRFSAERLKGVDSTLKIQPAKLEDSAVYLCASSLELSGRGDTQYFGPGTRLTVL.

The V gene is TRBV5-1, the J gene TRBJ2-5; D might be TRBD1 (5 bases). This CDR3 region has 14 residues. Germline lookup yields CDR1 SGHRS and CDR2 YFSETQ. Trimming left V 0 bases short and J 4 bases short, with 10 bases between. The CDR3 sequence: CASSLGAQGETQYF. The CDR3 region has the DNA TGCGCCAGCAGCTTGGGGGCCCAGGGAGAGACCCAGTACTTC.

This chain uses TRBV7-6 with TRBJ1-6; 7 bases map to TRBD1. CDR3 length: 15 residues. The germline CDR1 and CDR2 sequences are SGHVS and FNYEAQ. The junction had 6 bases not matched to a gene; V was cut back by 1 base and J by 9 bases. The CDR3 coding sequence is TGTGCCAGCAGCTTAGATCCAGGGGGGGGTTCACCCCTCCACTTT. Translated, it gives CASSLDPGGGSPLHF.

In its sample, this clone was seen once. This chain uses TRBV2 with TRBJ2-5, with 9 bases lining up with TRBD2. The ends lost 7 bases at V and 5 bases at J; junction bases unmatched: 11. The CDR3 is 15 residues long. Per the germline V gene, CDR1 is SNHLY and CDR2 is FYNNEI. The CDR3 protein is CASKGGRASFETQYF. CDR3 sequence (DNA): TGTGCCAGCAAGGGCGGGAGGGCCTCTTTCGAGACCCAGTACTTC. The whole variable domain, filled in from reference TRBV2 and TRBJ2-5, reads EPEVTQTPSHQVTQMGQEVILRCVPISNHLYFYWYRQILGQKVEFLVSFYNNEISEKSEIFDDQFSVERPDGSNFTLKIRSTKLEDSAMYFCASKGGRASFETQYFGPGTRLLVL.

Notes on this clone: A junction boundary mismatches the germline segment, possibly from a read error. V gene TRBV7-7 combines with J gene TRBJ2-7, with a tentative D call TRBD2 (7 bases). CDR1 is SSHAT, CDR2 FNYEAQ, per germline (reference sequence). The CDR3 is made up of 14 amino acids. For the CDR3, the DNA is TGTGCTAGCAGCTTACGGGGGGCTAGCCACCGGCAGTACTTC. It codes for CASSLRGASHRQYF.

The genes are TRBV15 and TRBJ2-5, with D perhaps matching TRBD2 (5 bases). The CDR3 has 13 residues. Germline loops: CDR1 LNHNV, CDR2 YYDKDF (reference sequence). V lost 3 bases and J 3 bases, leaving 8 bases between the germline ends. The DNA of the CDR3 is TGTGCCACCAGCAGCGGGGTCGAAGAGACCCAGTACTTC. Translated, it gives CATSSGVEETQYF. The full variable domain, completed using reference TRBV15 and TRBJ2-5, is DAMVIQNPRYQVTQFGKPVTLSCSQTLNHNVMYWYQQKSSQAPKLLFHYYDKDFNNEADTPDNFQSRRPNTSFCFLDIRSPGLGDTAMYLCATSSGVEETQYFGPGTRLLVL.

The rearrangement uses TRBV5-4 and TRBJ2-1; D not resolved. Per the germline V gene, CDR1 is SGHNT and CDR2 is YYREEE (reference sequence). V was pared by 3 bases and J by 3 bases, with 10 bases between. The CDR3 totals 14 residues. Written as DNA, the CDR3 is TGTGCCAGCAGCTCGGGCCGCAACTACAATGAGCAGTTCTTC. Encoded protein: CASSSGRNYNEQFF.

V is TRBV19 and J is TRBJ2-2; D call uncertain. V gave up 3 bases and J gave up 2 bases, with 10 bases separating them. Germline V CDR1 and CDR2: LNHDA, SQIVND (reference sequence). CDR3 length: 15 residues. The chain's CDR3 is CASSIQTDNTGELFF. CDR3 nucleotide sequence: TGTGCCAGTAGTATCCAAACCGATAACACCGGGGAGCTGTTTTTT.

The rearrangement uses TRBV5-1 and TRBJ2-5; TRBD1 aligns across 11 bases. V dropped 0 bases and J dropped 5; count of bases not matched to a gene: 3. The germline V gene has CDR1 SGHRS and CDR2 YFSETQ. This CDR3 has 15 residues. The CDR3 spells CASSLGTGGGETQYF. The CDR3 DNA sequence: TGCGCCAGCAGCTTGGGGACAGGGGGCGGGGAGACCCAGTACTTC.

The CDR3 coding sequence is TGCGCCAGCAGCCCGGTAGTGGATGGTTCAGCAGATACGCAGTATTTT. Translation gives CASSPVVDGSADTQYF. This chain links TRBV5-1 with TRBJ2-3; D gene ambiguous. CDR3 size: 16 residues. Trimming shortened V by 4 bases and J by 4 bases, and 19 bases separated the two germline ends. The germline V gene has CDR1 SGHRS and CDR2 YFSETQ.

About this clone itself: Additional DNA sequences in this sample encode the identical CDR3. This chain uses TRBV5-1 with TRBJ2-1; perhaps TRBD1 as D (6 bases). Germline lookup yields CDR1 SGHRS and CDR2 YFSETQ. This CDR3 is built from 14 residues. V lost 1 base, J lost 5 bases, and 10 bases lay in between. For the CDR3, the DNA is TGCGCCAGCAGCTTGCCACAGGGAGACAATGAGCAGTTCTTC. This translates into CASSLPQGDNEQFF.

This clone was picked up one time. CDR3 nucleotide sequence: TGTGCCAGCAGCCCCCAGTTGACAGGTGGCGAGCAGTACTTC. Translated: CASSPQLTGGEQYF. V is TRBV7-6 and J is TRBJ2-7, with D possibly matching TRBD1 (6 bases). V lost 5 bases to trimming and J lost 6 bases, with 17 bases between them. CDR3 length: 14 amino acids. Germline-derived CDR1 and CDR2 are SGHVS and FNYEAQ. Full variable domain (missing parts from reference TRBV7-6 and TRBJ2-7): GAGVSQSPRYKVTKRGQDVALRCDPISGHVSLYWYRQALGQGPEFLTYFNYEAQQDKSGLPNDRFSAERPEGSISTLTIQRTEQRDSAMYRCASSPQLTGGEQYFGPGTRLTVT.

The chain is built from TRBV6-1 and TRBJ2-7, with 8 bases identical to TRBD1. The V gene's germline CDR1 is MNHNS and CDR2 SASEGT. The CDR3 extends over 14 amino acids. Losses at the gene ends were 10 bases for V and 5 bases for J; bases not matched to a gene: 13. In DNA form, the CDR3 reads TGTGCCATCTCGTTCCGGGACAGGTTTAACGAGCAGTACTTC. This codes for CAISFRDRFNEQYF.

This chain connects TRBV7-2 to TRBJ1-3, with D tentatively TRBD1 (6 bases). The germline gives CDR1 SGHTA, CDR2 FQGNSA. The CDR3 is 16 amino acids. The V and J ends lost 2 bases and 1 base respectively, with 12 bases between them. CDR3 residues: CASSLTGQISGNTIYF. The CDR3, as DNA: TGTGCCAGCAGCTTAACGGGACAAATTTCTGGAAACACCATATATTTT.